The T cell receptor (beta chain) described here comes from a study of cytomegalovirus exposure and HLA in healthy donors. For the study at large: Of all 400 or so donors who were genotyped, roughly 81% belonged to the Caucasian-associated ancestry cluster.

Study-level results: The later analysis indicated that the majority of CMV-associated TCR beta chains appeared HLA-restricted.

Remarks on this clone: No antigen is known for it.

The PCR contained 60 Vbeta and 13 Jbeta primers. Assay: immunoSEQ multiplex PCR; the TCRdb copy retains only in-frame clones and omits some. The table lists roughly 250,000 clones, about 80% of them singletons. Germline V gene data show CDR1 as MNHNS and CDR2 as SASEGT. With 0 bases removed from V and 5 bases from J, the gap between germline ends came to 13 bases. The CDR3 is made up of 15 amino acids. Sequencing was performed on PBMCs. This TCR derives from a girl between 2 and 10 years old in good health and CMV-seronegative. The V gene is TRBV6-1, the J gene TRBJ1-2; D gene unclear. In DNA form, the CDR3 reads TGTGCCAGCAGTGAAGCGCTTCCTGAGATATATGGCTACACCTTC. Translated: CASSEALPEIYGYTF.